Below are 15 T cell receptor beta chains sequenced from a single sample in a study of cytomegalovirus exposure and HLA in healthy donors. The primer mix had 60 Vbeta and 13 Jbeta primers. Measured with immunoSEQ multiplex PCR; TCRdb has only the in-frame clones, and not every one. The ten top clones account for about 5%, within a sample of 65,000 to 80,000 clones. Sequencing input: PBMCs. The receptor set was obtained from a man aged 25 to 40 in good health and CMV-seronegative.

The V gene is TRBV9, the J gene TRBJ1-1; maybe TRBD1 (6 bases). V gave up 3 bases and J gave up 3 bases, with 21 bases separating them. The CDR3 length is 17 residues. Per the germline V gene, CDR1 is SGDLS and CDR2 is YYNGEE. The CDR3 DNA follows: TGTGCCAGCAGCGCCACAGGGAGACCAACAGGGCACACTGAAGCTTTCTTT. The encoded protein is CASSATGRPTGHTEAFF.

The chain combines TRBV4-1 with TRBJ2-1; 7 bases are a match to TRBD2. V was clipped by 3 bases and J by 10 bases; unmatched bases: 12. Germline CDR1 and CDR2: MGHRA and YSYEKL. There are 15 residues in the CDR3. DNA of the CDR3: TGCGCCAGCAGCCAGTACTCTATCGCGGGACTAGAGCAGTTCTTC. As protein: CASSQYSIAGLEQFF.

The chain has TRBV18 and TRBJ2-1; D remains ambiguous. The V gene lost 6 bases and the J gene lost 13 bases, with 19 bases spanning the gap. There are 13 residues in the CDR3. Germline V gives CDR1 KGHSH, CDR2 LQKENI. CDR3 coding DNA: TGTGCCAGCTCCCTCCTGGGCGAGCTCCCCCAGTTCTTC. As protein: CASSLLGELPQFF. The whole variable domain, remainder taken from reference TRBV18 and TRBJ2-1, is NAGVMQNPRHLVRRRGQEARLRCSPMKGHSHVYWYRQLPEEGLKFMVYLQKENIIDESGMPKERFSAEFPKEGPSILRIQQVVRGDSAAYFCASSLLGELPQFFGPGTRLTVL.

The CDR3 DNA reads as TGTGCCAGCAGTTTCGGACAGTGGGTCACTGAAGCTTTCTTT. It is translated as CASSFGQWVTEAFF. The rearrangement links TRBV2 to TRBJ1-1, with D possibly matching TRBD1 (6 bases). Germline CDR1 SNHLY, CDR2 FYNNEI. CDR3 length: 14 amino acids. Trimming left V 5 bases short and J 4 bases short, with 14 bases between. The whole variable domain, remainder taken from reference TRBV2 and TRBJ1-1, is EPEVTQTPSHQVTQMGQEVILRCVPISNHLYFYWYRQILGQKVEFLVSFYNNEISEKSEIFDDQFSVERPDGSNFTLKIRSTKLEDSAMYFCASSFGQWVTEAFFGQGTRLTVV.

The rearrangement uses TRBV10-3 and TRBJ1-5; a possible D gene is TRBD1 (5 bases). Trimming took off 6 bases at V and 1 base at J, with 13 bases between the two ends. Germline V gives CDR1 ENHRY, CDR2 SYGVKD. The CDR3 totals 15 residues. CDR3 amino acids: CAISERRGSNQPQHF. The CDR3 region has the DNA TGTGCCATCAGCGAGCGGAGGGGAAGCAATCAGCCCCAGCATTTT.

The chain carries TRBV6-1 and TRBJ2-5, with D maybe TRBD2 (6 bases). V gave up 5 bases and J gave up 5 bases, with 18 bases separating them. Germline V CDR1 and CDR2: MNHNS, SASEGT. The CDR3 consists of 15 residues. The CDR3 DNA is TGTGCCAGCAGTCCCTTACCGACGGGAGAGGAGACCCAGTACTTC. Protein sequence: CASSPLPTGEETQYF.

CDR3 DNA: TGTGCCAGCAGCTCGGGACAGGGCTCCTACAATGAGCAGTTCTTC. Amino acids: CASSSGQGSYNEQFF. The chain carries TRBV5-4 and TRBJ2-1; TRBD1 agrees at 9 bases. J gave up 0 bases and V 3 bases, and 1 base lay outside the gene matches. Germline V gene sequence: CDR1 SGHNT, CDR2 YYREEE (reference sequence). The CDR3 runs 15 residues.

V gene TRBV5-6 combines with J gene TRBJ1-5; possibly TRBD1 for D (6 bases). In germline, CDR1 is SGHDT, CDR2 YYEEEE. There are 15 residues in the CDR3. V was clipped by 3 bases and J by 3 bases, with 13 bases between them. CDR3 DNA sequence: TGTGCCAGCAGCTACATGACAGGCAACAATCAGCCCCAGCATTTT. This translates into CASSYMTGNNQPQHF.

This chain joins TRBV2 and TRBJ1-1; 7 positions match TRBD1. This CDR3 has 16 amino acids. Per germline, CDR1 SNHLY and CDR2 FYNNEI. The V and J ends lost 3 bases and 4 bases, in that order; junction bases with no gene match: 11. CDR3: CASSEADQGVLTEAFF. CDR3 DNA sequence: TGTGCCAGCAGTGAGGCTGATCAGGGGGTGCTCACTGAAGCTTTCTTT.

The chain is built from TRBV18 and TRBJ1-5; 9 positions match TRBD1. CDR1 KGHSH and CDR2 LQKENI come from the germline V gene. The CDR3 extends over 15 amino acids. With 3 bases clipped from V and 7 bases from J, the junction kept 7 bases outside the gene matches. The DNA for the CDR3 is TGTGCCAGCTCACCCGGGACAGGGAACGGGCAGCCCCAGCATTTT. Translated, it gives CASSPGTGNGQPQHF.

The CDR3 protein is CASSVEYFSGEAFF. Written as DNA, the CDR3 is TGTGCCAGCAGCGTAGAATATTTCTCGGGTGAAGCTTTCTTT. The rearrangement links TRBV9 to TRBJ1-1; D is unclear. Germline V gene sequence: CDR1 SGDLS, CDR2 YYNGEE. The CDR3 is 14 residues long. Trimming removed 0 bases at V and 7 bases at J, with 13 bases between.

The V call is TRBV6-4, the J call TRBJ2-3, with D possibly being TRBD2 (6 bases). Germline V gene sequence: CDR1 MRHNA, CDR2 SNTAGT. CDR3 length: 15 amino acids. The V and J ends lost 6 bases and 0 bases respectively, with 13 bases between them. This CDR3 reads CASSPGGFSTDTQYF. The DNA for the CDR3 is TGTGCCAGCAGCCCCGGGGGATTCAGCACAGATACGCAGTATTTT.

The V gene is TRBV19, the J gene TRBJ2-1; TRBD2 is a possible D gene (5 bases). The germline gives CDR1 LNHDA, CDR2 SQIVND (reference sequence). V was shortened by 5 bases and J by 0 bases, with 14 bases between the two germline ends. The length of the CDR3 is 16 residues. The CDR3 DNA reads as TGTGCCAGTAGTGACCCTCGGGGAAGCTCCTACAATGAGCAGTTCTTC. This sequence encodes CASSDPRGSSYNEQFF.

The V and J genes are TRBV10-3 and TRBJ2-2, with 7 bases identical to TRBD1. The length of the CDR3 is 14 residues. Germline values: CDR1 ENHRY, CDR2 SYGVKD. V dropped 8 bases and J dropped 0; count of bases not matched to a gene: 3. CDR3 DNA: TGTGCCATCCTTAGGGGGCCGAACACCGGGGAGCTGTTTTTT. It translates to CAILRGPNTGELFF.

The chain links TRBV5-4 to TRBJ1-4; D is possibly TRBD1 (6 bases). This CDR3 contains 14 residues. The V end lost 1 base, the J end lost 8 bases, and 12 bases lay between the germline ends. Germline V CDR1 and CDR2: SGHNT, YYREEE (reference sequence). CDR3 in DNA: TGTGCCAGCAGCTTGAACAGGGAAGGGGAAAAACTGTTTTTT. This encodes CASSLNREGEKLFF. Filled out from reference TRBV5-4 and TRBJ1-4, the complete variable domain reads ETGVTQSPTHLIKTRGQQVTLRCSSQSGHNTVSWYQQALGQGPQFIFQYYREEENGRGNFPPRFSGLQFPNYSSELNVNALELDDSALYLCASSLNREGEKLFFGSGTQLSVL.